These T cell receptor beta chains were read from a single sample in a study of control samples from healthy donors and cancer patients. The table came from immunoSEQ multiplex PCR; TCRdb's copy has only in-frame clones and leaves some out. The data contain over 200,000 clones, approximately 80% of them seen just once; the ten biggest clones take up about 14%. Sample: PBMCs. The source of these receptors is a woman aged 55-75 years with lung cancer. The CDR3 runs from the conserved cysteine through the conserved F or W. A D gene is named only where the DNA matches it firmly.

v_call d_call cdr3_aa
TRBV2 . CASSDDYQETQYF
TRBV18 . CASSPRQGNYGYTF
TRBV3-1/TRBV3-2 . CASSPGQRETQYF
TRBV3-1/TRBV3-2 . CASSVGIHGYTF
TRBV6-6 . CASSYGGPQETQYF
TRBV4-1 TRBD1 CASSQGDRDGYSNQPQHF
TRBV6-1 . CASSERWYQETQYF
TRBV11-3 . CASSSRGTSENTIYF
TRBV4-2 TRBD1 CASSVGTGASNQPQHF
TRBV5-1 TRBD2 CASSSRLAGGETQYF
TRBV3-1/TRBV3-2 TRBD1 CASSATGAGNQPQHF
TRBV5-1 . CASSSEGGRGNIQYF
TRBV6-5 . CASSYSGGKLFF
TRBV7-9 . CASSLSREAFF
TRBV19 . CASSWGANTGELFF
TRBV6-5 . CASRSPGETQYF
TRBV5-1 TRBD1 CASSHGQGGDEQFF
TRBV5-3 . CARSPREPVLPQHF
TRBV6-6 TRBD1 CASSPPGQGSQPQHF
TRBV28 . CASSTRQSSPLHF
TRBV6-2/TRBV6-3 TRBD2 CASSYSTRTSGDPTDTQYF
TRBV19 . CASSMAGSLANEQFF
TRBV11-3 . CASSRWGAEGQETQYF
TRBV12-3/TRBV12-4 . CASSLRNQFF
TRBV5-1 . CASSLARGGGQETQYF
TRBV5-6 TRBD1 CASSLETGDEKLFF
TRBV7-9 . CASSLASAETEAFF